The sequence of this TCR beta chain was determined in a study of blood T cell repertoires in COVID-19. CDR3 length equals 15 residues. Germline CDR1 and CDR2: SGHRS and YFSETQ. The trim removed 0 bases at V and 7 bases at J, leaving 6 bases unmatched. Authors' data handling: Amplifying reference gene primers gave estimates of nucleated cell counts. Method: immunoSEQ multiplex PCR; TCRdb's copy keeps in-frame clones and lacks some. That table supplies the V and J calls and clone size; D and trimming were determined from the DNA. Of around 130,000 clones in the sample, about 90% were seen once. Sequencing input: peripheral blood. The V and J genes are TRBV5-1 and TRBJ2-1; 8 positions match TRBD2. The sequence was obtained from a man in his sixties with active or convalescent COVID-19. CDR3: CASSLGTGGPNEQFF. In nucleotides, the CDR3 is TGCGCCAGCAGCTTGGGAACGGGAGGGCCGAATGAGCAGTTCTTC.